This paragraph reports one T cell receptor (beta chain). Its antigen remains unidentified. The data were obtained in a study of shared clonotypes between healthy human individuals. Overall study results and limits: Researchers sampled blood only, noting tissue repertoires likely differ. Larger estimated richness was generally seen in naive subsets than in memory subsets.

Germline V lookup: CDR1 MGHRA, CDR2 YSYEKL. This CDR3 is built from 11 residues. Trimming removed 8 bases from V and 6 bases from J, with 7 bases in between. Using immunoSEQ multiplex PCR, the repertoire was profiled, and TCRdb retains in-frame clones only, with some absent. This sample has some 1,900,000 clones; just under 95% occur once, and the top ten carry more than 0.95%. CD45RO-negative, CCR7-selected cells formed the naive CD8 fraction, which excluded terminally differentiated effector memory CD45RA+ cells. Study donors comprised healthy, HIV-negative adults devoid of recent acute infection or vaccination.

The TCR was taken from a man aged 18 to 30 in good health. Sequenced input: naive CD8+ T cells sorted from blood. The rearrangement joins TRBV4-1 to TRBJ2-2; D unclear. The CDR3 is CASGASGELFF. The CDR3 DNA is TGCGCCAGCGGTGCTTCCGGGGAGCTGTTTTTT.